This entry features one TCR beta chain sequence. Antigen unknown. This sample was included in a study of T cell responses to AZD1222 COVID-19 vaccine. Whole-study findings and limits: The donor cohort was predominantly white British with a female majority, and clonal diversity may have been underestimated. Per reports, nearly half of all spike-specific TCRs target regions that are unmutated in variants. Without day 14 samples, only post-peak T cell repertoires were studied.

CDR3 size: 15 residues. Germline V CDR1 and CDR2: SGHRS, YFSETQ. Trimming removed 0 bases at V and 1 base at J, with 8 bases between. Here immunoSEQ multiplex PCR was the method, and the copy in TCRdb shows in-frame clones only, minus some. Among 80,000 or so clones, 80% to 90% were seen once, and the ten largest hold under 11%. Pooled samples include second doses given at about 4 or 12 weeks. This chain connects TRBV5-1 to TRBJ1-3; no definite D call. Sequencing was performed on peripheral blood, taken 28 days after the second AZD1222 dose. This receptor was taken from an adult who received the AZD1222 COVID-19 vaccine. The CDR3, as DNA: TGCGCCAGCAGCTTGGGCAGTACATCTGGAAACACCATATATTTT. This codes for CASSLGSTSGNTIYF.